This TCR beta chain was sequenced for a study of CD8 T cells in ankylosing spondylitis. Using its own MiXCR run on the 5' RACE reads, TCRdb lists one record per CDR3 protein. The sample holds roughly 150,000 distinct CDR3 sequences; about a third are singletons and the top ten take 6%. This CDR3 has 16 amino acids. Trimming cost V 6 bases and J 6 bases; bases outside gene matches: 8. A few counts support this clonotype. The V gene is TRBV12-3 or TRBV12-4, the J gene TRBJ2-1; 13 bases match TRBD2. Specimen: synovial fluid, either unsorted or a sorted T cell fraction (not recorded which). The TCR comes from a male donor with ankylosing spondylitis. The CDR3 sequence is CASRHRLAGGSNEQFF. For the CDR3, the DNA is TGTGCCAGCAGACACCGACTAGCGGGGGGCTCCAATGAGCAGTTCTTC.